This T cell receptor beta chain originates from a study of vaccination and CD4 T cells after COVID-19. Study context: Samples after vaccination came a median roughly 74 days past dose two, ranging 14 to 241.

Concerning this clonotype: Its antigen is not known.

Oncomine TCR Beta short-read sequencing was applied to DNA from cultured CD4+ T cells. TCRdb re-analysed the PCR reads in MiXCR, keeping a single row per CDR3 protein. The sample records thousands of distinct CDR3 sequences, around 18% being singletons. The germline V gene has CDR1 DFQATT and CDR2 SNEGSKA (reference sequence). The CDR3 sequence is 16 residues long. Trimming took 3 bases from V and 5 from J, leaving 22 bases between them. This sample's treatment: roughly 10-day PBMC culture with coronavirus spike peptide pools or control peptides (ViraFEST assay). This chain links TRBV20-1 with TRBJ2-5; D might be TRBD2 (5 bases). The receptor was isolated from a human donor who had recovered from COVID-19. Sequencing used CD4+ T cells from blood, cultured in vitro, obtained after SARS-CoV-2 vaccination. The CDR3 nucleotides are TGCAGTGCTAGGGAGAGGGTTTGGAGTAGTAGGGAGACCCAGTACTTC. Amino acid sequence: CSARERVWSSRETQYF.